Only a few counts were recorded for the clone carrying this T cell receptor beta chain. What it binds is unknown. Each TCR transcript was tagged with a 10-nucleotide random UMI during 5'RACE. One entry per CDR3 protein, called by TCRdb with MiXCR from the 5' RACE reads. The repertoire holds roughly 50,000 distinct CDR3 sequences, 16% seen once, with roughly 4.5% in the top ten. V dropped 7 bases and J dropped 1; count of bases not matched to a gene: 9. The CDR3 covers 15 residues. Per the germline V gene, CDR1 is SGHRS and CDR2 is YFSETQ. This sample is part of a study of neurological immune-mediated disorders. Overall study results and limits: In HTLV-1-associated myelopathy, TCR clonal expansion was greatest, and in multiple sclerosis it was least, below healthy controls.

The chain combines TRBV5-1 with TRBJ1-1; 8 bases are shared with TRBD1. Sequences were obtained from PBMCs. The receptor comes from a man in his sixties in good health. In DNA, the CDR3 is TGCGCCAGCTTCCGGGGGACAGGAGGGAACACTGAAGCTTTCTTT. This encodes CASFRGTGGNTEAFF.